A single sample is the source of the 6 T cell receptor beta chains below, sequenced in a study of response to subunit inactivated influenza vaccine. MiXCR, applied by TCRdb to the RT-PCR reads, yields one record per CDR3 protein. This table has 600,000 to 850,000 distinct CDR3 sequences, approximately 15% appearing once. The source was PBMCs from blood, collected around 14 days before vaccination. These receptor sequences come from a man in his forties or fifties who received an inactivated influenza vaccine.

This sequence joins TRBV7-2 and TRBJ2-7; D unresolved. Germline lookup yields CDR1 SGHTA and CDR2 FQGNSA. This CDR3 is 13 amino acids long. V lost 2 bases to trimming and J lost 11 bases, with 16 bases between them. The CDR3 DNA follows: TGTGCCAGCAGCTTACTAGGAACTCCTGAAAAGTACTTC. Translation: CASSLLGTPEKYF.

In this sample, this clonotype turned up a few times. The chain employs TRBV12-3 or TRBV12-4 and TRBJ1-2; D is uncertain. This CDR3 has 12 amino acids. Deletions cut 3 bases from V and 8 bases from J, with 10 bases between. The CDR3 DNA is TGTGCCAGCAGTTTTACTGCCCTAGGCTACACCTTC. This encodes CASSFTALGYTF.

The V and J genes are TRBV7-9 and TRBJ1-5; D is perhaps TRBD1 (5 bases). CDR1 and CDR2 from the germline V gene are SEHNR and FQNEAQ (reference sequence). The CDR3 totals 15 residues. Deletions cut 4 bases from V and 0 bases from J, with 10 bases between. The DNA for the CDR3 is TGTGCCAGCAGCTCTGGGGCAGTTAGCAATCAGCCCCAGCATTTT. It specifies CASSSGAVSNQPQHF. Using reference TRBV7-9 and TRBJ1-5 for the parts outside the CDR3, the full variable domain is DTGVSQNPRHKITKRGQNVTFRCDPISEHNRLYWYRQTLGQGPEFLTYFQNEAQLEKSRLLSDRFSAERPKGSFSTLEIQRTEQGDSAMYLCASSSGAVSNQPQHFGDGTRLSIL.

In this sample, this clonotype turned up a few times. The chain employs TRBV6-2 or TRBV6-3 and TRBJ2-5; tentative D call: TRBD1 (5 bases). CDR1 and CDR2 from the germline V gene are MNHEY and SVGEGT. Trimming pared 7 bases from V and 1 base from J, leaving 13 bases between. The CDR3 extends over 14 amino acids. In nucleotides, the CDR3 is TGTGCCAGCACACGTCAGGGTTCCCAAGAGACCCAGTACTTC. Translated: CASTRQGSQETQYF.

This rearrangement joins TRBV6-1 to TRBJ2-3, with 9 bases matching TRBD2. V gave up 6 bases and J gave up 4 bases; unmatched junction bases: 11. The CDR3 sequence is 16 residues long. CDR1 is MNHNS and CDR2 is SASEGT in the germline V gene. The CDR3 spells CASSQRGGGAPDTQYF. The CDR3 region has the DNA TGTGCCAGCAGCCAGCGTGGCGGGGGGGCCCCAGATACGCAGTATTTT.

The chain links TRBV20-1 to TRBJ2-5; 7 bases are a match to TRBD1. The J segment lost 6 bases and the V segment lost 7 bases, leaving 8 bases of the junction unmatched. The CDR3 is 12 amino acids. Germline values: CDR1 DFQATT, CDR2 SNEGSKA (reference sequence). For the CDR3, the DNA is TGCAGTGTAGCCGACAGGGTGAAGACCCAGTACTTC. Amino acids: CSVADRVKTQYF.